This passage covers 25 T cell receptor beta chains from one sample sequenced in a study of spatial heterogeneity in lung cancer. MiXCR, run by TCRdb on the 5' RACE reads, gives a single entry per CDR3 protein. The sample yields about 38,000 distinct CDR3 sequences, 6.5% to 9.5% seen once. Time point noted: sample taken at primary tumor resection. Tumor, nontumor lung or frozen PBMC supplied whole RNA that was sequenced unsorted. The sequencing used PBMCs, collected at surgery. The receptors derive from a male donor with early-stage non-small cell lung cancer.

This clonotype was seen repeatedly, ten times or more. The CDR3 nucleotides read TGTGCCAGCTCACCATCTTACGGGGGCCCAGATACGCAGTATTTT. As protein: CASSPSYGGPDTQYF. This sequence joins TRBV18 and TRBJ2-3, with D possibly being TRBD1 or TRBD2 (6 bases each). Trimming removed 2 bases at V and 4 bases at J, with 13 bases between. From germline, CDR1 is KGHSH and CDR2 LQKENI. The CDR3 has 15 amino acids. Drawing the rest from reference TRBV18 and TRBJ2-3, the complete variable domain is NAGVMQNPRHLVRRRGQEARLRCSPMKGHSHVYWYRQLPEEGLKFMVYLQKENIIDESGMPKERFSAEFPKEGPSILRIQQVVRGDSAAYFCASSPSYGGPDTQYFGPGTRLTVL.

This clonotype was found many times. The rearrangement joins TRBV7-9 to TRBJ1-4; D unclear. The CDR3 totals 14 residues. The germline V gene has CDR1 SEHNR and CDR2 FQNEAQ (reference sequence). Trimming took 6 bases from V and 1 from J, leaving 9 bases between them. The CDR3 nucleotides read TGTGCCAGCAGGACTGAAAGAACTAATGAAAAACTGTTTTTT. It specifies CASRTERTNEKLFF. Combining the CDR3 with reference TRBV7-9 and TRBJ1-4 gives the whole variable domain DTGVSQNPRHKITKRGQNVTFRCDPISEHNRLYWYRQTLGQGPEFLTYFQNEAQLEKSRLLSDRFSAERPKGSFSTLEIQRTEQGDSAMYLCASRTERTNEKLFFGSGTQLSVL.

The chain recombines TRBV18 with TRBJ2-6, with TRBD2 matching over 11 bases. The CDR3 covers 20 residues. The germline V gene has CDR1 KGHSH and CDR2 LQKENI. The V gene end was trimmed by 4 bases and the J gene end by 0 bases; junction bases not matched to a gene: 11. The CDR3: CASSHTPLAGAVSGANVLTF. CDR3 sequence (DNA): TGTGCCAGCTCACATACCCCACTAGCGGGGGCCGTCTCTGGGGCCAACGTCCTGACTTTC.

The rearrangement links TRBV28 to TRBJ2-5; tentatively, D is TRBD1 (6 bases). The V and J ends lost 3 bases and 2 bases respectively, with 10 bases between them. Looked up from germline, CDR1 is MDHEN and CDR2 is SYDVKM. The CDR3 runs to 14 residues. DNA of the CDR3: TGTGCCAGCAGTTTCGCAGGGACACAAGAGACCCAGTACTTC. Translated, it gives CASSFAGTQETQYF.

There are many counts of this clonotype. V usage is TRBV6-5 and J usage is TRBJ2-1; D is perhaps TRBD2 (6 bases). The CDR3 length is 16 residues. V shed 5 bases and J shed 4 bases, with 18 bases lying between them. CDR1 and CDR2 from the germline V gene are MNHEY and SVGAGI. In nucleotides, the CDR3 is TGTGCCAGCAGTGGAATCGCGGCGGGACTTTACAATGAGCAGTTCTTC. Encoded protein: CASSGIAAGLYNEQFF.

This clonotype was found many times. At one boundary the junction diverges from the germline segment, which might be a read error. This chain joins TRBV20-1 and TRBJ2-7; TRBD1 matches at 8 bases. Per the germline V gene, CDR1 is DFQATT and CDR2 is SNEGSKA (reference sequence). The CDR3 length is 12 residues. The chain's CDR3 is CSARTGSSPPWF. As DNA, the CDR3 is TGCAGTGCTCGGACAGGGTCATCCCCCCCGTGGTTC.

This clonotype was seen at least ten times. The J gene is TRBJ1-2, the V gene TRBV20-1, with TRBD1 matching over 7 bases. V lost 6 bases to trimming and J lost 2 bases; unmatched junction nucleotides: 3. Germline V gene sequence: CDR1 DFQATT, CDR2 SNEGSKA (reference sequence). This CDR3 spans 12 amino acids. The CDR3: CSAATGNYGYTF. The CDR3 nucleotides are TGCAGTGCCGCGACAGGGAACTATGGCTACACCTTC.

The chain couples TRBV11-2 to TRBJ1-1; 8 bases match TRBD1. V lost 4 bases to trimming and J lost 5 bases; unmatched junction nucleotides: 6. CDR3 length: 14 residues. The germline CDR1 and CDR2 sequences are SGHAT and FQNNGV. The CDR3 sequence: CASSWGTGGTEAFF. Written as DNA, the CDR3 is TGTGCCAGCAGCTGGGGGACAGGTGGGACTGAAGCTTTCTTT.

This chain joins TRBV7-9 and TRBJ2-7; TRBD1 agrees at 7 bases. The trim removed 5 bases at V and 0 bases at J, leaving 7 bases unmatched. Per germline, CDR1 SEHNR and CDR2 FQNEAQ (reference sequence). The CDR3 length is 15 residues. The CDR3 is CASSRETGSSYEQYF. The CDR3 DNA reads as TGTGCCAGCAGCAGAGAGACAGGGAGCTCCTACGAGCAGTACTTC.

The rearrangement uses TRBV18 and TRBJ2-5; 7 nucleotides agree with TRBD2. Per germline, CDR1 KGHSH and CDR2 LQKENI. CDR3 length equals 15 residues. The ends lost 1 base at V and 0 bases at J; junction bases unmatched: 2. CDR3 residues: CASSPREGHQETQYF. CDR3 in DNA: TGTGCCAGCTCACCACGGGAGGGACACCAAGAGACCCAGTACTTC.

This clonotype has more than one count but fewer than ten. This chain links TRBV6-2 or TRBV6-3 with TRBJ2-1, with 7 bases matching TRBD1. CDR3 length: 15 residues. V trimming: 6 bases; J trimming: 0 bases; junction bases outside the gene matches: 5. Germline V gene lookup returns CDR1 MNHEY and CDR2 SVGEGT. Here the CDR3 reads CASSRQGISYNEQFF. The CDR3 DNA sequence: TGTGCCAGCAGCCGACAGGGAATCTCCTACAATGAGCAGTTCTTC.

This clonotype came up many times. The chain's CDR3 is CATSDPGLAGGDNEQFF. CDR3 in DNA: TGTGCCACCAGTGACCCTGGACTAGCGGGAGGGGACAATGAGCAGTTCTTC. The gene calls are TRBV24-1 and TRBJ2-1; 15 bases line up with TRBD2. This CDR3 region has 17 residues. V was pared by 4 bases and J by 5 bases, with 5 bases of the junction left unmatched. Germline lookup yields CDR1 KGHDR and CDR2 SFDVKD.

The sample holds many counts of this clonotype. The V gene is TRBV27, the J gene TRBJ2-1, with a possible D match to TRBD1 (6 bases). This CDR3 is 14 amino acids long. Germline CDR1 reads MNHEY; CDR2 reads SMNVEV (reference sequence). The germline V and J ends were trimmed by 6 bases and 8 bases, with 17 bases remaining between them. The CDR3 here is CASSSNRVVDEQFF. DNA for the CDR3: TGTGCCAGCAGCTCGAACAGGGTTGTCGATGAGCAGTTCTTC.

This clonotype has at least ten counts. This CDR3 reads CASKGEMNTGELFF. The CDR3 coding sequence is TGTGCCAGCAAGGGGGAGATGAACACCGGGGAGCTGTTTTTT. The chain employs TRBV4-2 and TRBJ2-2, with D perhaps matching TRBD1 (6 bases). The CDR3 has 14 amino acids. Germline CDR1 is LGHNA and CDR2 is YNFKEQ. The V and J ends lost 7 bases and 1 base respectively, with 10 bases between them.

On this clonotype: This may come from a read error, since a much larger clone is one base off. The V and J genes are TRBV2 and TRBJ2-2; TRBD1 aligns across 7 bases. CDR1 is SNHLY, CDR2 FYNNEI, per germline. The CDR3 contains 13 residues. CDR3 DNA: TGTGCCAGCAGTGGGCAGGGGGTCGGGCAGCTGTTTTTT. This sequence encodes CASSGQGVGQLFF.

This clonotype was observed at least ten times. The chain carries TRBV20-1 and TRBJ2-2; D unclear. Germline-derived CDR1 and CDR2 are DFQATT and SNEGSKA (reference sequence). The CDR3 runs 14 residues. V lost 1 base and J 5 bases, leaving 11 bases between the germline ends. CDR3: CSARASPTTGELFF. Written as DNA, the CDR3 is TGCAGTGCTAGAGCCAGCCCGACTACCGGGGAGCTGTTTTTT.

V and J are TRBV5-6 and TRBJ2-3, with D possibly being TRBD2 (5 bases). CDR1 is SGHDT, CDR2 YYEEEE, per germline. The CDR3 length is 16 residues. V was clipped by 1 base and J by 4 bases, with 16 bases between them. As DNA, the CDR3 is TGTGCCAGCAGCTTGAGGTCTGAGGGAACCTCAGATACGCAGTATTTT. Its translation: CASSLRSEGTSDTQYF.

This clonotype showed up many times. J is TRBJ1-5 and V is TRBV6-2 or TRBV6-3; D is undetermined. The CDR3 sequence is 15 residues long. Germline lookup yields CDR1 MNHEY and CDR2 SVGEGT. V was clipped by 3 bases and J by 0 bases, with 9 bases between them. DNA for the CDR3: TGTGCCAGCAGTTATGTGGGGTATAGCAATCAGCCCCAGCATTTT. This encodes CASSYVGYSNQPQHF.

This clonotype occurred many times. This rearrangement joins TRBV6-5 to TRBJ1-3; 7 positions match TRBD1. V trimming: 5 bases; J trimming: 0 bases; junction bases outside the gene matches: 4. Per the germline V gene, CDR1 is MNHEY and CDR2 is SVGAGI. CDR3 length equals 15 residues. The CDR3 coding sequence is TGTGCCAGCAGTCAGGACAGGAGCTCTGGAAACACCATATATTTT. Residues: CASSQDRSSGNTIYF.

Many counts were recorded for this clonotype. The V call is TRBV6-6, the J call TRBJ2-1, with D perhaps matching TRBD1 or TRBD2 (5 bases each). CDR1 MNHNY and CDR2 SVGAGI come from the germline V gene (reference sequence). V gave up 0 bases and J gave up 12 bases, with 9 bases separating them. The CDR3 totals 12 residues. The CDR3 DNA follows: TGTGCCAGCAGTTACTCCGGGACCCTGCAGTTCTTC. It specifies CASSYSGTLQFF.

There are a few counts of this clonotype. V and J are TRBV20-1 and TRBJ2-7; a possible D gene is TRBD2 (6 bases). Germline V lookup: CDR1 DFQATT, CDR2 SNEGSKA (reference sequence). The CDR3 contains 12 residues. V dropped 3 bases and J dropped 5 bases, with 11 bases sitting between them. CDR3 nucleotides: TGCAGTGCTAGCGGGAGTGGACACGAGCAGTACGTC. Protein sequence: CSASGSGHEQYV.

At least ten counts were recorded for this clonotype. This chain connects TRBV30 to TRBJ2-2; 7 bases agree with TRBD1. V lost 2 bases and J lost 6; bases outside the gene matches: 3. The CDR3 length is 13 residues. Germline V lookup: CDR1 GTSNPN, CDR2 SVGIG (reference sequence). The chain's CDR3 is CAWSQGVAGELFF. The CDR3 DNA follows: TGTGCCTGGAGTCAGGGGGTCGCCGGGGAGCTGTTTTTT.

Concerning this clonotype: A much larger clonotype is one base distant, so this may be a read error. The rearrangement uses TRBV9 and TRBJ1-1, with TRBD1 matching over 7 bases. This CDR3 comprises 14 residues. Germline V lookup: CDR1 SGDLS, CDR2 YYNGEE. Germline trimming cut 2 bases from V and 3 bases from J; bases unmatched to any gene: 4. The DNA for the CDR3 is TGTGCCAGCAGCGTCACAGGGGATTACACTGAAGCTTTCTTT. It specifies CASSVTGDYTEAFF.

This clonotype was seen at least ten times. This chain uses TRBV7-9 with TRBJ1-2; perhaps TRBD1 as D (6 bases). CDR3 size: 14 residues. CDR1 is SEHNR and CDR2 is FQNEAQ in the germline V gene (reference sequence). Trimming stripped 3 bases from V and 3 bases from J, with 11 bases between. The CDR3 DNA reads TGTGCCAGCAGCTTTTCGGGGGGCGACTATGGCTACACCTTC. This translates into CASSFSGGDYGYTF. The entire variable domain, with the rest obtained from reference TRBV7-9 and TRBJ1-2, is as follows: DTGVSQNPRHKITKRGQNVTFRCDPISEHNRLYWYRQTLGQGPEFLTYFQNEAQLEKSRLLSDRFSAERPKGSFSTLEIQRTEQGDSAMYLCASSFSGGDYGYTFGSGTRLTVV.

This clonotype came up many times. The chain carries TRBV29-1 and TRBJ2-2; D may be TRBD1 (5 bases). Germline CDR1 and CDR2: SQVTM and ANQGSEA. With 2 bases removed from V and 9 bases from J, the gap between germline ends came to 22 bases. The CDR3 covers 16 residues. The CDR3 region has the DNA TGCAGCGTTGAAATCCTTCGGTGGGGCGCAAACCGGGAGCTGTTTTTT. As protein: CSVEILRWGANRELFF.